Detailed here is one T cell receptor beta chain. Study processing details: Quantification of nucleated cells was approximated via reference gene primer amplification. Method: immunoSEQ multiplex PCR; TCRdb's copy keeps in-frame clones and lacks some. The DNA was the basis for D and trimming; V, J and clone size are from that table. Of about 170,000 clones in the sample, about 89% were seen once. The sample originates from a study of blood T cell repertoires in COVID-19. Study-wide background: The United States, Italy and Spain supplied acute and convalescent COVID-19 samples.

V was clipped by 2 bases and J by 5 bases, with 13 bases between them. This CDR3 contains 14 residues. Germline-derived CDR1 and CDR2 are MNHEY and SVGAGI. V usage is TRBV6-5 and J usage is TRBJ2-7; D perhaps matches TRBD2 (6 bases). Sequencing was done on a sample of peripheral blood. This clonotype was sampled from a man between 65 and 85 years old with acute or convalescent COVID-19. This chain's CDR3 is CASSYRPPGDEQYF. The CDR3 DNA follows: TGTGCCAGCAGTTACAGACCTCCGGGGGACGAGCAGTACTTC.